This T cell receptor (beta chain) originates from a study of vaccination effects on CD4 cells after COVID-19. On the study more broadly: At 16 days and one week before vaccination, a couple of convalescent patients gave samples. Findings and caveats of the study: Pronounced clonal contraction occurred in clones induced by infection and by vaccine late after vaccination. New vaccine-induced clones dominated post-vaccine spike-reactive clones in convalescents.

To note about this clone: The antigen is not known.

V was trimmed by 0 bases and J by 3 bases, leaving 12 bases between them. CDR3 size: 16 residues. Germline CDR1 is SGHRS and CDR2 is YFSETQ. Antigen-specific CD4+ T cells were expanded with viral peptide pools in the ViraFEST assay before sequencing. CD4+ T cell isolation took place after about nine days of culture. A positive SARS-CoV-2 PCR test fell between March and December 2020. It was with approximately 9.6 IU/ml IL-2 and 9.5 to 10 ug/ml peptides that 1.8 million or so PBMC per well were cultured. Sequenced by immunoSEQ multiplex PCR; TCRdb stores in-frame clones only, minus some. Of tens of thousands of clones listed, just under 75% are singletons.

The sequenced sample was CD4+ T cells from PBMCs cultured with a peptide pool, obtained before COVID-19 vaccination. This TCR was sampled from a human donor who had a prior SARS-CoV-2 infection. The rearrangement uses TRBV5-1 and TRBJ2-2; a weak D match, TRBD2 (7 bases). CDR3 region: CASSLDGGAYTGELFF. The CDR3, as DNA: TGCGCCAGCAGCTTGGATGGGGGGGCATACACCGGGGAGCTGTTTTTT.